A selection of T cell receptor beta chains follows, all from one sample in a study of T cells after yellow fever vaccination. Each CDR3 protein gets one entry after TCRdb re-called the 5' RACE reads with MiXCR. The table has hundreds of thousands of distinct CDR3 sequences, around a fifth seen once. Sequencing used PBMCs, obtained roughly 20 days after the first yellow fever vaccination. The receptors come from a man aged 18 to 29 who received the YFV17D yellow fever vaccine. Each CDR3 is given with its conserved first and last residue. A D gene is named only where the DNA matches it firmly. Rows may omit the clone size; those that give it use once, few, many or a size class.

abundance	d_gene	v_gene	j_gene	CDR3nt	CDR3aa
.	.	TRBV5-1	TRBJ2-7	TGCGCCAGCAGCTTGTCGGGCCAGGGTTTGTCCGAGCAGTACTTC	CASSLSGQGLSEQYF
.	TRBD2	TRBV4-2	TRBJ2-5	TGTGCCAGCAGCCAAGACGGGGGGAGCGTGGAGACCCAGTACTTC	CASSQDGGSVETQYF
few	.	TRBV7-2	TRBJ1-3	TGTGCCAGCAGCTCCTCAGGGTACGGAAACACCATATATTTT	CASSSSGYGNTIYF
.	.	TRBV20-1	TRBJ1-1	TGCAGTGCTAGAGTCTCCATGGGGAGCACTGAAGCTTTCTTT	CSARVSMGSTEAFF
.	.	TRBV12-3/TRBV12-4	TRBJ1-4	TGTGCCAGCAGTAGAGGGGGTTCAAAACTGTTTTTT	CASSRGGSKLFF
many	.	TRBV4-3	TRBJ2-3	TGCGCCAGCAGCCAAGATCGGTCCAACACAGATACGCAGTATTTT	CASSQDRSNTDTQYF
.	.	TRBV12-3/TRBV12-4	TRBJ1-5	TGTGCCAGCAGTCCTACAGGGAATCCCTATAAAGCCCAGCATTTT	CASSPTGNPYKAQHF
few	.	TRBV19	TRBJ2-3	TGTGCCAGTAGTATTCGGTTAAACACAGATACGCAGTATTTT	CASSIRLNTDTQYF
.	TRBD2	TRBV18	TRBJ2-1	TGTGCCAGCTCACCACCCGGGACTAGATATGGAAATGAGCAGTTCTTC	CASSPPGTRYGNEQFF
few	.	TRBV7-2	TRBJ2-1	TGTGCCAGCAGCTTAGCTTCGGGCGGAGTCCAATTGCATGAGCAGTTCTTC	CASSLASGGVQLHEQFF
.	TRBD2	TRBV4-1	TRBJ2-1	TGCGCCAGCAGCCAAGAACCAGCGGGGGGGTACAATGAGCAGTTCTTC	CASSQEPAGGYNEQFF
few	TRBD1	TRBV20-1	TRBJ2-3	TGCAGTGCTCATACAGGGGAGTATGTAGATACGCAGTATTTT	CSAHTGEYVDTQYF
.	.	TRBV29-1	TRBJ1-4	TGCAGCGTTGAGTCCGGTCGGGGTCAGGCAGAAAAACTGTTTTTT	CSVESGRGQAEKLFF
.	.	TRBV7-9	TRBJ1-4	TGTGCCAGCAGCTTAGCCTCGGGGCTCATTAATGAAAAACTGTTTTTT	CASSLASGLINEKLFF
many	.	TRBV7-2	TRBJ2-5	TGTGCCAGCAGCTGGACGAGGGACCAAGAGACCCAGTACTTC	CASSWTRDQETQYF
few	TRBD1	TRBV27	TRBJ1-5	TGTGCCAGCCGGACAGGGTACGGCGGTCAGCCCCAGCATTTT	CASRTGYGGQPQHF
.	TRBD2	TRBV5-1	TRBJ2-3	TGCGCCAGCAGCTTGACCTTTAGCGGGGGGGCCTCGGATACGCAGTATTTT	CASSLTFSGGASDTQYF
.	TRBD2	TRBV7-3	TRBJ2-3	TGTGCCAGCAGCTTAGGGCTAGCGGGGGCGAGCGATACGCAGTATTTT	CASSLGLAGASDTQYF
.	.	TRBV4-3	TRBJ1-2	TGCGCCAGCAGCCCCCGGAGCGGGGGAGGAGATGGCTACACCTTC	CASSPRSGGGDGYTF
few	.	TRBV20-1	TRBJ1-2	TGCAGTGCCCCCATGGGGGTGGGCTATGGCTACACCTTC	CSAPMGVGYGYTF
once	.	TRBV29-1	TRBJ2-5	TGCAGCGTTGAAGGGGGGGATAGTGCCCAAGAGACCCAGTACTTC	CSVEGGDSAQETQYF
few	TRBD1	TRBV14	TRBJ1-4	TGTGCCAGCAGCCGTATCGGACAGGCTGAAAAACTGTTTTTT	CASSRIGQAEKLFF
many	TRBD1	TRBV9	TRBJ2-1	TGTGCCAGCAGCGCAACAGGGGGCCCCTACAATGAGCAGTTCTTC	CASSATGGPYNEQFF
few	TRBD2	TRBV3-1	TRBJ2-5	TGTGCCAGCAGCCGAGGACATAGCGGGGCGGGAGAGACCCAGTACTTC	CASSRGHSGAGETQYF
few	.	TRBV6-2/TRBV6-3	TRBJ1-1	TGTGCCAGCAGGAATGGGACCCTCAGGAGGAACACTGAAGCTTTCTTT	CASRNGTLRRNTEAFF
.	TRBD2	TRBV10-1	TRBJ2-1	TGCGCCAGCAGCCCCCTTGGACTAGCGGGGGGGCCGAATGAGCAGTTCTTC	CASSPLGLAGGPNEQFF
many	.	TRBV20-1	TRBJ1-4	TGCAGTGCTAGGGGGGCAACTAATGAAAAACTGTTTTTT	CSARGATNEKLFF
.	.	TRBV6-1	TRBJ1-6	TGTGCCAGCAACGAACAGGGTTATAATTCACCCCTCCACTTT	CASNEQGYNSPLHF